The TCR beta chain under discussion was sequenced for a study of T cells after yellow fever vaccination. The CDR3 runs 14 residues. Trimming took off 2 bases at V and 4 bases at J, with 9 bases between the two ends. The germline gives CDR1 SEHNR, CDR2 FQNEAQ (reference sequence). This clonotype came up a few times. TCRdb re-called the 5' RACE reads with MiXCR, one entry per CDR3 protein. The sample records under 350,000 distinct CDR3 sequences, over 4% being singletons. This chain connects TRBV7-9 to TRBJ1-5, with D perhaps matching TRBD1 (6 bases). Sequences were derived from PBMCs, sampled 5 days after the yellow fever booster vaccination. The TCR originated in a man aged 18 to 30 who received the YFV17D yellow fever vaccine. DNA for the CDR3: TGTGCCAGCAGCTTATCAGGGGTTAATCAGCCCCAGCATTTT. Translated, it gives CASSLSGVNQPQHF. The full variable domain, its missing parts supplied by reference TRBV7-9 and TRBJ1-5, is DTGVSQNPRHKITKRGQNVTFRCDPISEHNRLYWYRQTLGQGPEFLTYFQNEAQLEKSRLLSDRFSAERPKGSFSTLEIQRTEQGDSAMYLCASSLSGVNQPQHFGDGTRLSIL.